Sequencing of this T cell receptor (beta chain) was carried out in a study of cytomegalovirus exposure and HLA in healthy donors. Study details: A prior study identified over 100 million unique TCR beta sequences from 200 million or so T cells.

The PCR employed 60 Vbeta primers together with 13 Jbeta primers. Sequenced by immunoSEQ multiplex PCR; TCRdb stores in-frame clones only, minus some. The sample has 99,000 or so clones, approximately 70% seen once; the top ten hold around 3.5%. Losses at the gene ends were 7 bases for V and 5 bases for J; bases not matched to a gene: 10. Germline V gene lookup returns CDR1 SNHLY and CDR2 FYNNEI. The CDR3 has 15 amino acids. Sequencing was carried out using PBMCs. This sequence joins TRBV2 and TRBJ1-5; 8 positions match TRBD1. This clonotype was sampled from a man between 25 and 39 years old in good health and CMV-seronegative. The CDR3 region has the DNA TGTGCCAGCACACTGGGACAGGCAAACTATCAGCCCCAGCATTTT. Amino acid sequence: CASTLGQANYQPQHF.